The 14 T cell receptor beta chains in this list originate from one sample, sequenced in a study of identical twins. TCRdb independently ran MiXCR on the 5' RACE reads; one entry per CDR3 protein. This table holds about 660,000 distinct CDR3 sequences, less than 10% found once. This sample was also put to use in a study of yellow fever vaccine responses in identical twins.

The sequencing input was PBMCs. The receptor set was obtained from a young woman in good health.

This clonotype came up a few times. DNA of the CDR3: TGTGCCAGCAGCCCAAGAGGCGGGACAGCCTACGAGCAGTACTTC. Translated, it gives CASSPRGGTAYEQYF. V and J are TRBV7-2 and TRBJ2-7, with D possibly matching TRBD1 (7 bases). Germline CDR1 reads SGHTA; CDR2 reads FQGNSA. V shed 5 bases and J shed 2 bases, with 16 bases lying between them. The CDR3 spans 15 residues.

The rearrangement links TRBV27 to TRBJ1-2; maybe TRBD1 (6 bases). There are 14 residues in the CDR3. Germline V gene data show CDR1 as MNHEY and CDR2 as SMNVEV (reference sequence). V lost 2 bases and J 8 bases, leaving 15 bases between the germline ends. Written as DNA, the CDR3 is TGTGCCAGCAGTTTACTCCCTGGGGGCCCCGGCTACACCTTC. Translation gives CASSLLPGGPGYTF.

This clonotype showed up many times. The J gene is TRBJ1-4, the V gene TRBV10-3; D is possibly TRBD1 (5 bases). From germline, CDR1 is ENHRY and CDR2 SYGVKD. The germline V and J ends were trimmed by 0 bases and 8 bases, with 7 bases remaining between them. The CDR3 extends over 13 amino acids. CDR3 coding DNA: TGTGCCATCAGTGAGTCCCCAGGGGAAAAACTGTTTTTT. Its translation is CAISESPGEKLFF.

The CDR3 nucleotides are TGTGCCAGCAGTTTATTCGGGACCTCCTACGAGCAGTACTTC. Translating it yields CASSLFGTSYEQYF. The chain is built from TRBV28 and TRBJ2-7; TRBD1 or TRBD2 may be the D gene (5 bases each). Trimming stripped 1 base from V and 0 bases from J, with 7 bases between. The length of the CDR3 is 14 residues. CDR1 and CDR2 (germline): MDHEN, SYDVKM.

This clonotype showed up just a few times. This sequence joins TRBV7-3 and TRBJ2-7; 7 bases agree with TRBD1. From germline, CDR1 is SGHTA and CDR2 FQGTGA. Germline trimming cut 2 bases from V and 0 bases from J; bases unmatched to any gene: 4. CDR3 size: 15 residues. This CDR3 is CASSLLPGGSYEQYF. The CDR3 DNA sequence: TGTGCCAGCAGCTTACTCCCAGGGGGCTCCTACGAGCAGTACTTC.

The genes are TRBV5-6 and TRBJ2-1; D call uncertain. The length of the CDR3 is 15 residues. Looked up from germline, CDR1 is SGHDT and CDR2 is YYEEEE. V gave up 3 bases and J gave up 2 bases, with 12 bases separating them. The DNA for the CDR3 is TGTGCCAGCAGCTCCTCACAGAAAACCTACAATGAGCAGTTCTTC. This gives the protein CASSSSQKTYNEQFF.

The chain joins TRBV10-3 to TRBJ1-2, with a weak D call TRBD1 (5 bases). V was shortened by 9 bases and J by 4 bases, with 15 bases between the two germline ends. Germline CDR1 and CDR2: ENHRY and SYGVKD. CDR3 size: 13 residues. The CDR3 loop is CAIGPDRGYGYTF. In DNA, the CDR3 is TGTGCCATAGGCCCTGACAGAGGCTATGGCTACACCTTC.

This clonotype was seen a few times. CDR3 nucleotides: TGTGCCAGCAGCCCCGACAGCTCCTTCACTGAAGCTTTCTTT. Its protein is CASSPDSSFTEAFF. The V call is TRBV7-3, the J call TRBJ1-1, with D possibly matching TRBD1 (5 bases). Trimming stripped 5 bases from V and 4 bases from J, with 14 bases between. Germline V lookup: CDR1 SGHTA, CDR2 FQGTGA. The CDR3 runs to 14 residues.

This clonotype was seen a handful of times. The chain combines TRBV24-1 with TRBJ2-7, with TRBD1 matching 9 bases. Looked up from germline, CDR1 is KGHDR and CDR2 is SFDVKD. V gave up 3 bases and J gave up 2 bases; unmatched junction bases: 4. The CDR3 totals 15 residues. Written as DNA, the CDR3 is TGTGCCACCAGTGATATGACAGGGGGAACCTACGAGCAGTACTTC. Translation gives CATSDMTGGTYEQYF.

This chain connects TRBV5-5 to TRBJ2-3; D might be TRBD1 or TRBD2, each matching 5 bases. The CDR3 length is 14 residues. CDR1 SGHKS and CDR2 YYEKEE come from the germline V gene (reference sequence). V lost 5 bases and J 2 bases, leaving 12 bases between the germline ends. The CDR3 reads CASSGGVFTDTQYF. For the CDR3, the DNA is TGTGCCAGCAGTGGGGGTGTATTCACAGATACGCAGTATTTT.

This clonotype was detected a few times. The V gene is TRBV9, the J gene TRBJ2-1, with D possibly being TRBD2 (5 bases). This CDR3 is 15 amino acids long. Deletions cut 0 bases from V and 1 base from J, with 8 bases between. CDR1 is SGDLS, CDR2 YYNGEE, per germline. In DNA form, the CDR3 reads TGTGCCAGCAGCGTAGCGATAGCGTCCTACAATGAGCAGTTCTTC. This codes for CASSVAIASYNEQFF.

This rearrangement joins TRBV12-3 or TRBV12-4 to TRBJ2-3, with D perhaps matching TRBD1 (5 bases). This CDR3 region has 15 residues. V lost 4 bases and J 8 bases, leaving 19 bases between the germline ends. CDR3 nucleotides: TGTGCCAGCAGTTCCGACAGCGAAGATAGGGGTACGCAGTATTTT. Amino acids: CASSSDSEDRGTQYF.

The rearrangement joins TRBV27 to TRBJ1-2; maybe TRBD1 (6 bases). Germline CDR1 reads MNHEY; CDR2 reads SMNVEV (reference sequence). This CDR3 spans 14 amino acids. V was trimmed by 5 bases and J by 4 bases, leaving 14 bases between them. DNA of the CDR3: TGTGCCAGCAGTGCCACGACAGGCCTCTATGGCTACACCTTC. This sequence encodes CASSATTGLYGYTF.

Only one count was recorded for this clonotype. The chain has TRBV10-2 and TRBJ2-7, with D possibly matching TRBD2 (6 bases). The CDR3 spans 15 residues. Germline CDR1 and CDR2: WSHSY and SAAADI. Trimming took off 4 bases at V and 6 bases at J, with 19 bases between the two ends. In DNA form, the CDR3 reads TGCGCCAGCAGTGGCCCGGGGGAGTCAACCATCGAGCAGTACTTC. This sequence encodes CASSGPGESTIEQYF.